This TCR beta chain was sequenced in a study of cytomegalovirus exposure and HLA in healthy donors. Points from the study as a whole: Later analysis associated a missense DCLRE1C variant with TCR beta V- and J-gene trimming. In vitro confirmation showed three CMV-associated chains to be CMV antigen specific. Among TCR beta chains of equal frequency, HLA-associated ones were more clonally expanded in a later analysis.

Turning to this clone: Its matching antigen is unknown.

Both 60 Vbeta primers and 13 Jbeta primers went into the PCR. TCRdb's copy holds only in-frame clones and misses some; the assay was immunoSEQ multiplex PCR. The sample carries 100,000 or so clones, 84% recorded once. CDR3 length: 11 residues. The receptor was isolated from a man aged 18 to 29 in good health and CMV-seronegative. The sample was PBMCs. The V and J genes are TRBV12-2 and TRBJ2-3; the DNA was not compared with TRBD1, the D call given in the table. TRBV12-2 is given as a pseudogene. CDR3 bases: TGTGCAAGTCGCGGAACAGATGCGCAGTATTTT. It translates to CASRGTDAQYF.